The 28 T cell receptor beta chains reported below all come from one sample, sequenced in a study of shared clonotypes between healthy human individuals. Produced via immunoSEQ multiplex PCR; TCRdb's table is partial and in-frame only. The repertoire has a few million clones, approximately 94% of them found once; the top ten carry around 0.14%. The sample was naive CD4+ T cells sorted from blood. Subset noted: CD45RA+ positively selected. Source of these receptors: a man aged 18 to 35 in good health.

Remarks on this clone: Different DNA sequences within this sample yield the same CDR3. V is TRBV18 and J is TRBJ1-1, with a weak D call TRBD1 (5 bases). Per the germline V gene, CDR1 is KGHSH and CDR2 is LQKENI. The CDR3 totals 12 residues. Deletions cut 3 bases from V and 4 bases from J, with 6 bases between. CDR3 in DNA: TGTGCCAGCTCACCCCAGGGCACTGAAGCTTTCTTT. Translating gives CASSPQGTEAFF.

The chain employs TRBV6-5 and TRBJ1-1; D possibly corresponds to TRBD1 (5 bases). The CDR3 sequence is 12 residues long. With 4 bases removed from V and 11 bases from J, the gap between germline ends came to 14 bases. Germline lookup yields CDR1 MNHEY and CDR2 SVGAGI. Here the CDR3 reads CASSSLGGVAFF. The CDR3 DNA is TGTGCCAGCAGTTCCCTGGGAGGGGTCGCTTTCTTT.

The chain has TRBV5-1 and TRBJ1-2, with D perhaps matching TRBD1 (5 bases). Germline CDR1 SGHRS, CDR2 YFSETQ. The V end was cut by 4 bases, the J end by 4 bases, with 14 bases between. This CDR3 spans 14 amino acids. The chain's CDR3 is CASSPGRTFYGYTF. The CDR3 nucleotides are TGCGCCAGCAGCCCAGGGAGGACATTCTATGGCTACACCTTC. Looking up the rest from reference TRBV5-1 and TRBJ1-2 gives the full variable domain: KAGVTQTPRYLIKTRGQQVTLSCSPISGHRSVSWYQQTPGQGLQFLFEYFSETQRNKGNFPGRFSGRQFSNSRSEMNVSTLELGDSALYLCASSPGRTFYGYTFGSGTRLTVV.

Regarding this clone: Other DNA sequences of this sample code for an identical CDR3. The chain couples TRBV5-4 to TRBJ2-1, with D hard to call. Trimming left V 0 bases short and J 3 bases short, with 10 bases between. This CDR3 contains 15 residues. CDR1 is SGHNT, CDR2 YYREEE, per germline (reference sequence). CDR3 in amino acids: CASSLEGSSYNEQFF. The CDR3, as DNA: TGTGCCAGCAGCTTGGAAGGTAGCAGCTACAATGAGCAGTTCTTC.

The chain has TRBV5-1 and TRBJ1-1; TRBD1 agrees at 8 bases. Per the germline V gene, CDR1 is SGHRS and CDR2 is YFSETQ. This CDR3 has 15 amino acids. V shed 4 bases, J shed 7 bases, and the junction held 12 bases outside the gene matches. The CDR3 DNA is TGCGCCAGCAGCCCGGGCCGACAGGGGAAGGTTGAAGCTTTCTTT. It encodes CASSPGRQGKVEAFF.

The chain employs TRBV6-6 and TRBJ2-7, with D perhaps matching TRBD1 or TRBD2 (5 bases each). The length of the CDR3 is 15 residues. Germline lookup yields CDR1 MNHNY and CDR2 SVGAGI (reference sequence). V gave up 6 bases and J gave up 6 bases, with 21 bases separating them. CDR3 loop: CASSTGAVGDGEQYF. The CDR3 DNA is TGTGCCAGCAGCACCGGGGCAGTGGGGGACGGCGAGCAGTACTTC.

The V call is TRBV6-6, the J call TRBJ1-4, with 7 bases identical to TRBD1. Losses at the gene ends were 5 bases for V and 7 bases for J; bases not matched to a gene: 10. Per germline, CDR1 MNHNY and CDR2 SVGAGI (reference sequence). The CDR3 extends over 15 amino acids. CDR3 sequence (DNA): TGTGCCAGCAGTGGGGAGGGGGCGAGGTCTGAAAAACTGTTTTTT. This sequence encodes CASSGEGARSEKLFF.

This rearrangement joins TRBV18 to TRBJ1-1; maybe TRBD1 (5 bases). The CDR3 covers 14 residues. Trimming pared 4 bases from V and 6 bases from J, leaving 15 bases between. Germline CDR1 KGHSH, CDR2 LQKENI. The chain's CDR3 is CASSRGGGGAEAFF. CDR3 DNA: TGTGCCAGCTCACGAGGAGGTGGAGGGGCTGAAGCTTTCTTT.

For this clone: Other DNA sequences in the same sample also yield this CDR3. This chain uses TRBV7-9 with TRBJ2-7, with D hard to call. The V gene lost 5 bases and the J gene lost 5 bases, with 13 bases spanning the gap. The CDR3 runs 13 residues. CDR1 and CDR2 (germline): SEHNR, FQNEAQ (reference sequence). CDR3 residues: CASSPRNTDEQYF. The CDR3 bases are TGTGCCAGCAGCCCTCGAAATACGGACGAGCAGTACTTC. Full variable domain (missing parts from reference TRBV7-9 and TRBJ2-7): DTGVSQNPRHKITKRGQNVTFRCDPISEHNRLYWYRQTLGQGPEFLTYFQNEAQLEKSRLLSDRFSAERPKGSFSTLEIQRTEQGDSAMYLCASSPRNTDEQYFGPGTRLTVT.

The chain joins TRBV5-1 to TRBJ2-7; 8 bases match TRBD1. Per the germline V gene, CDR1 is SGHRS and CDR2 is YFSETQ. This CDR3 spans 14 amino acids. The ends lost 2 bases at V and 6 bases at J; junction bases unmatched: 7. The CDR3 is CASSLLQGVGEQYF. CDR3 DNA sequence: TGCGCCAGCAGCTTATTACAGGGGGTGGGCGAGCAGTACTTC.

The V gene is TRBV25-1, the J gene TRBJ1-2; D gene ambiguous. The germline V gene encodes CDR1 MGHDK and CDR2 SYGVNS. The CDR3 runs to 15 residues. V was clipped by 2 bases and J by 3 bases, with 13 bases between them. The CDR3: CASSEQLPAHYGYTF. The CDR3 DNA follows: TGTGCCAGCAGTGAACAACTGCCCGCCCACTATGGCTACACCTTC.

The chain uses TRBV19 and TRBJ2-2, with D tentatively TRBD2 (6 bases). The CDR3 spans 15 residues. The V and J ends lost 3 bases and 12 bases respectively, with 20 bases between them. CDR1 is LNHDA, CDR2 SQIVND, per germline (reference sequence). The CDR3 spells CASSIGTTGGRKLFF. CDR3 nucleotide sequence: TGTGCCAGTAGTATCGGAACTACCGGTGGGAGGAAGCTGTTTTTT.

The V gene is TRBV2, the J gene TRBJ2-7, with TRBD2 identical over 7 bases. Looked up from germline, CDR1 is SNHLY and CDR2 is FYNNEI. Trimming at V came to 7 bases and at J to 1 base, leaving 7 bases not matched to a gene. This CDR3 is 14 amino acids long. CDR3 residues: CASISGLVSYEQYF. The CDR3, as DNA: TGTGCCAGCATCTCCGGACTAGTGTCCTACGAGCAGTACTTC.

This clone was seen just once. The V gene is TRBV6-5, the J gene TRBJ1-3; D gene uncertain. This CDR3 has 12 amino acids. CDR1 is MNHEY, CDR2 SVGAGI, per germline. Trimming stripped 7 bases from V and 3 bases from J, with 7 bases between. CDR3 sequence (DNA): TGTGCCAGCAAGGGATTTGGAAACACCATATATTTT. Its protein product is CASKGFGNTIYF.

The chain combines TRBV7-2 with TRBJ2-7; 9 bases are shared with TRBD1. Germline CDR1 SGHTA, CDR2 FQGNSA. The V gene end was trimmed by 4 bases and the J gene end by 0 bases; junction bases not matched to a gene: 4. The CDR3 runs to 15 residues. This CDR3 reads CASSYGDRDSYEQYF. The CDR3 DNA is TGTGCCAGCAGCTACGGGGACAGGGACTCCTACGAGCAGTACTTC.

Written as DNA, the CDR3 is TGTGCCAGCAGTATCTTACAGGGGGGCTACGAGCAGTACTTC. Protein product: CASSILQGGYEQYF. This chain links TRBV27 with TRBJ2-7, with 8 nucleotides matching TRBD1. From germline, CDR1 is MNHEY and CDR2 SMNVEV (reference sequence). The CDR3 has 14 amino acids. V shed 5 bases, J shed 3 bases, and the junction held 6 bases outside the gene matches.

The rearrangement joins TRBV29-1 to TRBJ2-1; D remains ambiguous. V was cut by 2 bases and J by 12 bases, with 11 bases left in between. The CDR3 contains 11 residues. Germline V gene sequence: CDR1 SQVTM, CDR2 ANQGSEA. CDR3 loop: CSVERNVRQFF. CDR3 bases: TGCAGCGTTGAAAGAAACGTAAGGCAGTTCTTC.

CDR3 nucleotides: TGTGCCAGCAGCTTAAGGACTAGCGGAGATACGCAGTATTTT. It encodes CASSLRTSGDTQYF. The chain has TRBV7-2 and TRBJ2-3; 10 bases line up with TRBD2. The V and J ends lost 2 bases and 5 bases, in that order; junction bases with no gene match: 1. The CDR3 extends over 14 amino acids. In germline, CDR1 is SGHTA, CDR2 FQGNSA. Combining the CDR3 with reference TRBV7-2 and TRBJ2-3 gives the whole variable domain GAGVSQSPSNKVTEKGKDVELRCDPISGHTALYWYRQSLGQGLEFLIYFQGNSAPDKSGLPSDRFSAERTGGSVSTLTIQRTQQEDSAVYLCASSLRTSGDTQYFGPGTRLTVL.

The chain is built from TRBV30 and TRBJ1-5; D perhaps matches TRBD1 (5 bases). Germline-derived CDR1 and CDR2 are GTSNPN and SVGIG (reference sequence). V dropped 3 bases and J dropped 1 base, with 19 bases sitting between them. CDR3 length: 17 residues. CDR3 nucleotide sequence: TGTGCCTGGAGCCTGAATTGGGGGTTTAACAGCAATCAGCCCCAGCATTTT. As protein: CAWSLNWGFNSNQPQHF.

The sample holds one count of this clone. The sample holds other DNA sequences that translate to the same CDR3. The rearrangement uses TRBV6-1 and TRBJ1-5; D possibly corresponds to TRBD1 (6 bases). Deletions cut 2 bases from V and 0 bases from J, with 8 bases between. The CDR3 spans 15 residues. Germline CDR1 is MNHNS and CDR2 is SASEGT. CDR3 sequence: CASSERGYSNQPQHF. For the CDR3, the DNA is TGTGCCAGCAGTGAAAGGGGGTATAGCAATCAGCCCCAGCATTTT.

The chain has TRBV11-2 and TRBJ2-5; TRBD2 matches 8 bases. CDR1 and CDR2 (germline): SGHAT, FQNNGV. The CDR3 loop spans 15 amino acids. The junction had 7 bases not matched to a gene; V was cut back by 2 bases and J by 5 bases. The CDR3, as DNA: TGTGCCAGCAGCTTACGGGCGGGAGGAGGCGAGACCCAGTACTTC. This translates into CASSLRAGGGETQYF.

This chain links TRBV14 with TRBJ1-2; 9 nucleotides align to TRBD1. Germline V gives CDR1 SGHDN, CDR2 FVKESK. This CDR3 region has 13 residues. The V and J ends lost 4 bases and 5 bases, in that order; junction bases with no gene match: 2. As DNA, the CDR3 is TGTGCCAGCAGCCGAGACAGGGGGTATGGCTACACCTTC. It is translated as CASSRDRGYGYTF.

This clone occurred once. Here the CDR3 reads CASSLDRERNTIYF. CDR3 nucleotides: TGCGCCAGCAGCTTGGACAGGGAAAGAAACACCATATATTTT. This rearrangement joins TRBV5-1 to TRBJ1-3, with a tentative D call TRBD1 (6 bases). The CDR3 is 14 residues long. Trimming took 0 bases from V and 5 from J, leaving 9 bases between them. Germline CDR1 reads SGHRS; CDR2 reads YFSETQ.

The rearrangement joins TRBV7-2 to TRBJ2-5, with 9 bases aligning to TRBD2. Trimming removed 3 bases from V and 4 bases from J; junction bases left unmatched: 9. This CDR3 region has 16 residues. Germline values: CDR1 SGHTA, CDR2 FQGNSA. In nucleotides, the CDR3 is TGTGCCAGCAGCTTGCCTAGCGGGATGGGGGGAGAGACCCAGTACTTC. This encodes CASSLPSGMGGETQYF.

In this sample, this clone turned up once. The chain uses TRBV5-6 and TRBJ1-3, with D unclear. There are 15 residues in the CDR3. Trimming took off 1 base at V and 4 bases at J, with 12 bases between the two ends. Germline V gene lookup returns CDR1 SGHDT and CDR2 YYEEEE. CDR3 loop: CASSLQEIKGNTIYF. The CDR3 bases are TGTGCCAGCAGCTTGCAGGAGATCAAAGGAAACACCATATATTTT.

CDR3 region: CASSPRQGGNNEQFF. CDR3 DNA: TGTGCCAGCAGCCCCCGACAGGGGGGCAACAATGAGCAGTTCTTC. This sequence joins TRBV11-3 and TRBJ2-1; 9 bases fit TRBD1. Trimming cost V 5 bases and J 5 bases; bases outside gene matches: 7. This CDR3 spans 15 amino acids. CDR1 and CDR2 from the germline V gene are SGHNT and YENEEA.

The chain links TRBV5-1 to TRBJ1-6; D is ambiguous. The CDR3 extends over 16 amino acids. The V end lost 7 bases, the J end lost 2 bases, and 16 bases lay between the germline ends. Germline V CDR1 and CDR2: SGHRS, YFSETQ. In DNA form, the CDR3 reads TGCGCCAGCCGAAGAGTGGAGGTCGCCTATAATTCACCCCTCCACTTT. Translated: CASRRVEVAYNSPLHF.

CDR3 in amino acids: CASSYLGANEQYF. For the CDR3, the DNA is TGTGCCAGCAGTTACCTCGGTGCCAACGAGCAGTACTTC. The gene calls are TRBV6-5 and TRBJ2-7; D remains unclear. The length of the CDR3 is 13 residues. Germline CDR1 and CDR2: MNHEY and SVGAGI. Trimming stripped 2 bases from V and 5 bases from J, with 10 bases between.